This T cell receptor beta chain was obtained from a study of shared T cell receptors in the human thymus. In germline, CDR1 is WNHNN, CDR2 SYGVQD (reference sequence). V dropped 8 bases and J dropped 6 bases, with 20 bases sitting between them. The length of the CDR3 is 15 residues. Method: immunoSEQ multiplex PCR; TCRdb's copy keeps in-frame clones and lacks some. The table lists roughly 560,000 clones, approximately 80% of them singletons. The same sample was also used in a study of human thymus T cells. That work states: Resections from corrective heart surgery supplied the thymus tissue. An apparent bias in V and J gene usage was seen in thymic and blood repertoires.

The material sequenced was thymocytes. The genes are TRBV10-1 and TRBJ2-4, with D uncertain. This TCR derives from a boy under two years old with a congenital heart defect. Here the CDR3 DNA reads TGCGCCAGCGGAGTAGTTAGTTTTTTCGGAAACATTCAGTACTTC. Its protein product is CASGVVSFFGNIQYF.